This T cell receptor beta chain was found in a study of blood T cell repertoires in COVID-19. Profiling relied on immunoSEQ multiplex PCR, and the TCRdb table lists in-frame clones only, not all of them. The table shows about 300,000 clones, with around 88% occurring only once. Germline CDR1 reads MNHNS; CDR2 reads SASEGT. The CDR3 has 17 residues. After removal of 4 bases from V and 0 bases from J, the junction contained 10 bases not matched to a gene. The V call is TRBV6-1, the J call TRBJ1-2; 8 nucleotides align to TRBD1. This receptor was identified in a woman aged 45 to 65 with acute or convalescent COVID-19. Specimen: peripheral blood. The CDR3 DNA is TGTGCCAGCAGTGCGCAGGGGGCGACCCGTTCTAACTATGGCTACACCTTC. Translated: CASSAQGATRSNYGYTF.